This T cell receptor (beta chain) came from a study of T cells in Graves' hyperthyroidism and ophthalmopathy. The overall study: Initial diagnosis, before any treatment, was when peripheral blood was collected.

Findings and caveats of the study: The model predicted ophthalmopathy a median around six months before onset.

The CDR3 is 11 amino acids. Per the germline V gene, CDR1 is MNHNS and CDR2 is SASEGT. Deletions cut 5 bases from V and 6 bases from J, with 6 bases between. Turning to this clonotype: Its specificity is unknown.

The PBMCs were taken from approximately 11 ml of fresh peripheral blood. There were TCR beta CDR3 regions amplified from RNA transcripts. During a first-round RT-PCR of the TCR CDR3, the HTBI primer set was used. TCRdb reanalysed the multiplex PCR reads using MiXCR and keeps one entry per CDR3 protein. The sample comprises about half a million distinct CDR3 sequences, roughly a sixth of which are singletons, and over 25% rests with the top ten. This rearrangement joins TRBV6-1 to TRBJ2-3, with D unresolved. This clonotype was obtained from a woman in her twenties or thirties with Graves' ophthalmopathy. Sequences were obtained from blood. The DNA for the CDR3 is TGTGCCAGCAGTTATGACGATACGCAGTATTTT. It specifies CASSYDDTQYF.